This T cell receptor beta chain was documented in a study of CD8 T cells in Susac syndrome. Random-hexamer reverse transcription was applied to roughly 0.5 to 1 ug RNA. TCRdb redid the calling of the immunoSEQ multiplex PCR reads with MiXCR, one entry per CDR3 protein. The sample consists of hundreds of thousands of distinct CDR3 sequences, about 88% of them appearing once. In the multiple sclerosis control group, patients were treatment-naive and had stable or active relapsing-remitting disease. Both CD4+ and CD8+ T cells were negatively isolated, and TEMRA cells underwent FACS enrichment. The germline V and J ends were trimmed by 3 bases and 5 bases, with 12 bases remaining between them. This CDR3 has 14 residues. Germline V lookup: CDR1 MDHEN, CDR2 SYDVKM.

The sequencing sample was made of CD8+ T cells from PBMCs. The rearrangement joins TRBV28 to TRBJ2-3, with D perhaps being TRBD1 or TRBD2 (5 bases each). This clonotype originated in a human donor with multiple sclerosis. This chain's CDR3 is CASSFGDREDTQYF. DNA of the CDR3: TGTGCCAGCAGTTTTGGGGACCGCGAAGATACGCAGTATTTT.